The rows below give T cell receptor beta chains drawn from one sample of a study of CD8+ T cells in alopecia areata. The table came from immunoSEQ multiplex PCR; TCRdb's copy has only in-frame clones and leaves some out. Of about 250,000 clones in the sample, 45% to 70% were seen once. The input for sequencing was CD4+ T cells sorted from blood, taken at week 52, from a patient treated with tofacitinib. The receptors come from a human donor with alopecia areata. CDR3s include the opening cysteine and the closing phenylalanine or tryptophan. Each record gives: D gene, J gene, V gene, clone size, CDR3 protein, CDR3 DNA. D genes are given only for firm matches. Clone size is shown for a subset of rows, as once, few, many or a class of expanded clone.

TRBD1 TRBJ2-7 TRBV4-2 once CASSQDGQGVAYEQYF TGTGCCAGCAGCCAGGACGGACAGGGGGTGGCCTACGAGCAGTACTTC
NA TRBJ2-7 TRBV30 NA CAWKRQGSSYEQYF TGTGCCTGGAAGAGGCAGGGTAGCTCCTACGAGCAGTACTTC
TRBD2 TRBJ2-3 TRBV7-2 NA CASSLGTRLADTQYF TGTGCCAGCAGCCTCGGGACTAGGTTGGCAGATACGCAGTATTTT
NA TRBJ2-5 TRBV27 NA CASSLFRGETQYF TGTGCCAGCAGTTTATTTAGGGGTGAGACCCAGTACTTC
NA TRBJ2-3 TRBV29-1 NA CSVEKGWGVDTQYF TGCAGCGTTGAAAAAGGGTGGGGAGTAGATACGCAGTATTTT
TRBD1 TRBJ1-2 TRBV30 NA CAWRKGLGQGGGYTF TGTGCCTGGCGCAAAGGATTGGGACAGGGTGGTGGCTACACCTTC
NA TRBJ1-5 TRBV30 once CAWGTLSNQPQHF TGTGCCTGGGGGACACTTAGCAATCAGCCCCAGCATTTT
NA TRBJ1-2 TRBV29-1 NA CSVGRGQYNYGYTF TGCAGCGTTGGCCGCGGACAATATAACTATGGCTACACCTTC
NA TRBJ1-1 TRBV12-5 NA CASGLVLTGGMNTEAFF TGTGCTAGTGGTTTGGTACTGACAGGAGGCATGAACACTGAAGCTTTCTTT
NA TRBJ1-1 TRBV29-1 NA CSVEPGSTEAFF TGCAGCGTTGAACCCGGGTCCACTGAAGCTTTCTTT
NA TRBJ2-1 TRBV5-6 few CASSFFPGLISYNEQFF TGTGCCAGCAGCTTCTTCCCAGGGCTAATCTCTTACAATGAGCAGTTCTTC
NA TRBJ1-5 TRBV30 NA CAWRQGVEPQHF TGTGCCTGGAGACAGGGAGTAGAGCCCCAGCATTTT
TRBD1 TRBJ1-1 TRBV29-1 NA CSVGTGEAFF TGCAGCGTTGGGACAGGTGAAGCTTTCTTT
NA TRBJ1-3 TRBV30 NA CAWSVRKTGNTIYF TGTGCCTGGAGTGTAAGAAAAACTGGAAACACCATATATTTT
TRBD1 TRBJ2-1 TRBV25-1 NA CASSADRSSYNEQFF TGTGCCAGCAGTGCGGACAGGAGCTCCTACAATGAGCAGTTCTTC
NA TRBJ1-2 TRBV7-2 NA CASIPIQAPNYGYTF TGTGCCAGCATCCCGATCCAGGCCCCTAACTATGGCTACACCTTC
TRBD1 TRBJ1-6 TRBV6-5 NA CASSRQGDSPLHF TGTGCCAGCAGTCGACAGGGGGATTCACCCCTCCACTTT
NA TRBJ2-5 TRBV7-9 NA CASSPQETQYF TGTGCCAGCAGCCCCCAAGAGACCCAGTACTTC
NA TRBJ1-1 TRBV7-9 many CASSLQGNTEAFF TGTGCCAGCAGCTTGCAGGGGAACACTGAAGCTTTCTTT
NA TRBJ1-4 TRBV7-3 NA CASSLYLVSNEKLFF TGTGCCAGCAGCTTGTATCTGGTCTCTAATGAAAAACTGTTTTTT
TRBD2 TRBJ2-7 TRBV18 few CASSPSKAGGYEQYF TGTGCCAGCTCACCATCAAAGGCGGGGGGTTACGAGCAGTACTTC
NA TRBJ2-3 TRBV7-9 NA CASSFRREGDTQYF TGTGCCAGCAGCTTCAGAAGGGAAGGAGATACGCAGTATTTT
NA TRBJ2-7 TRBV7-2 NA CASSRDPAYEQYF TGTGCCAGCAGCCGCGACCCAGCCTACGAGCAGTACTTC
TRBD2 TRBJ2-5 TRBV30 NA CAWSTSGGAGTQYF TGTGCCTGGAGCACTAGCGGGGGGGCGGGGACCCAGTACTTC
NA TRBJ2-5 TRBV4-3 NA CASSQEVLETQYF TGCGCCAGCAGCCAAGAGGTGTTGGAGACCCAGTACTTC
NA TRBJ2-1 TRBV2 NA CATRGGWVNPFNEQFF TGTGCCACAAGAGGGGGTTGGGTCAACCCTTTCAATGAGCAGTTCTTC
NA TRBJ2-3 TRBV18 NA CASSLTGSRADTQYF TGTGCCAGCTCCCTCACCGGCTCCCGTGCAGATACGCAGTATTTT